The sequence of this T cell receptor beta chain was determined in a study of cytomegalovirus exposure and HLA in healthy donors. Broader study findings: Analyses of presence and absence presupposed an approximately uniform sequencing depth across donors. Among TCR beta chains, those listed as cytomegalovirus-associated numbered about 160. Most subjects' HLA-A and HLA-B alleles were reportedly predicted from TCR beta sequences.

CDR3 length: 16 amino acids. The germline gives CDR1 SEHNR, CDR2 FQNEAQ (reference sequence). V was clipped by 2 bases and J by 8 bases, with 18 bases between them. Details on this clone: Its matching antigen is unknown.

Primers: 60 Vbeta forward and 13 Jbeta reverse. Under the authors' procedure: Per a later analysis, the number of unique TCR beta chains was 75 million to 90 million, of which 9 million to 14 million were shared. Measured with immunoSEQ multiplex PCR; TCRdb has only the in-frame clones, and not every one. V and J calls and clone size come straight from that table; D and trimming were deduced from the DNA. The sample contains around 100,000 clones, 70% of which appear only once. The sequenced material came from PBMCs. This TCR derives from a man aged 40-49 years in good health and CMV-seropositive. The genes are TRBV7-9 and TRBJ1-4, with a weak D call TRBD1 (5 bases). The CDR3 region is CASSLTHGTATEKLFF. As DNA, the CDR3 is TGTGCCAGCAGCTTAACCCACGGGACTGCAACGGAAAAACTGTTTTTT.